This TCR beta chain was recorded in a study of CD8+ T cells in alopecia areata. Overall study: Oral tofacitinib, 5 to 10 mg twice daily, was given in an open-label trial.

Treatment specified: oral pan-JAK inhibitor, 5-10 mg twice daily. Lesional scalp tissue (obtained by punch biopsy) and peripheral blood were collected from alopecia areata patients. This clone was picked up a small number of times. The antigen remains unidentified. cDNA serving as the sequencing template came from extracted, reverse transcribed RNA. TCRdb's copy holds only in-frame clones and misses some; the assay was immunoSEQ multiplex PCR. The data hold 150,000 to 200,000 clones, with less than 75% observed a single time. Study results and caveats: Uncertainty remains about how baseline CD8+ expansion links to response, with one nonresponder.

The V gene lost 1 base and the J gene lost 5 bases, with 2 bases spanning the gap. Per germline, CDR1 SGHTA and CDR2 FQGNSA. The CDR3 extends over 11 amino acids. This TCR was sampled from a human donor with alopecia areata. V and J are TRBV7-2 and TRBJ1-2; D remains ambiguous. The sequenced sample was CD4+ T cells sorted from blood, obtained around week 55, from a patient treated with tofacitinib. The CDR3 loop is CASSLVYGYTF. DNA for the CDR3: TGTGCCAGCAGCTTAGTGTATGGCTACACCTTC.